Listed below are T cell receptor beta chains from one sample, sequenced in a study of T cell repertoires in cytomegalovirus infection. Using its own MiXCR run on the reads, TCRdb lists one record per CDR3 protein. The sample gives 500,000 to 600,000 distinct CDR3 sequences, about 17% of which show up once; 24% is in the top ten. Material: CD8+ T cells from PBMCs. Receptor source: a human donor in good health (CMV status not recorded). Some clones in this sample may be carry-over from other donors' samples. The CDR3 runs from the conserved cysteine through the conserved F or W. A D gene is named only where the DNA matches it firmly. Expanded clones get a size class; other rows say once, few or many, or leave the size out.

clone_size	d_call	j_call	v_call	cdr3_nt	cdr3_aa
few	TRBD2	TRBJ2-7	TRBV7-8	TGTGCCAGCAGCTTAAGACTAGCGGGAGGGGCCTACGAGCAGTACTTC	CASSLRLAGGAYEQYF
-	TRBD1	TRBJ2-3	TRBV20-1	TGCAGTGCTAGTGACAGGGCTTCCACAGATACGCAGTATTTT	CSASDRASTDTQYF
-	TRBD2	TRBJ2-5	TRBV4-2	TGTGCCAGCAGCCAAGAGGCTCTAGCGGGAGAGACCCAGTACTTC	CASSQEALAGETQYF
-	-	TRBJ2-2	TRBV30	TGTGCCTCTCTCCCGGACACCGGGGAGCTGTTTTTT	CASLPDTGELFF
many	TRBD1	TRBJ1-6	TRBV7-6	TGTGCCAGCAGCTTAGGAGCAGGGGGATCACCCCTCCACTTT	CASSLGAGGSPLHF
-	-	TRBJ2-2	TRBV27	TGTGCCAGCAGTCCCAGCGGAGGCCTAAACACCGGGGAGCTGTTTTTT	CASSPSGGLNTGELFF
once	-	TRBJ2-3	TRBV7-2	TGTGCCAGAAGCTTCGGGGTGGGAGGCAGGGATACGCCGTATTTT	CARSFGVGGRDTPYF
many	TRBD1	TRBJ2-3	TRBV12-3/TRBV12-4	TGTGCCAGCAGCCCTCGGACAGGGTGGACAGATACGCAGTATTTT	CASSPRTGWTDTQYF
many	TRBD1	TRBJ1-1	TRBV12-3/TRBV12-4	TGTGCCAGCAGTCCTTCCGGGACAGGGGATAGGGGCACTGAAGCTTTCTTT	CASSPSGTGDRGTEAFF
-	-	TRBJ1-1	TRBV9	TGTGCCAGCAGCCCCTACGGGACTATGAACACTGAAGCTTTCTTT	CASSPYGTMNTEAFF
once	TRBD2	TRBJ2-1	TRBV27	TGTGCCAGCAGTCGGGGGGGAACCTACAATGTGCAGTTCTTC	CASSRGGTYNVQFF
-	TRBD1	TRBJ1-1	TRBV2	TGTGCCAGCAGTAAAAGACAGGGGGATAACACTGAAGCTTTCTTT	CASSKRQGDNTEAFF
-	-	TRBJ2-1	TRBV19	TGTGCCAGTAGTTCCCCGGGACCGAGGGACAATGAGCAGTTCTTC	CASSSPGPRDNEQFF
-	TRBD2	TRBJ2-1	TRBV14	TGTGCCAGCAGAACCCCGGGTCCTAGCGGGAGACATGAGCAGTTCTTC	CASRTPGPSGRHEQFF
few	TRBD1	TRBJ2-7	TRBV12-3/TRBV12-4	TGTGCCAGCAGTTTGTGGGACAGGGGAAACTACGAGCAGTACTTC	CASSLWDRGNYEQYF
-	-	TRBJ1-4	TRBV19	TGTGCCAGTAGTATTTTCACAGCAACTAATGAAAAACTGTTTTTT	CASSIFTATNEKLFF
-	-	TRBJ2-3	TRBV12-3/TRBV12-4	TGTGCCAGCTCCGGGACTCCGAGCACAGATACGCAGTATTTT	CASSGTPSTDTQYF
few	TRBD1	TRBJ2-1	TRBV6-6	TGTGCCAGCAGGCATCCCCAGGGACAGGGGTCGCAGTTCTTC	CASRHPQGQGSQFF
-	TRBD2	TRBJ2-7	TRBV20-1	TGCAGTGCTAGAGCCCCGGGGGGGCCCGACCGGGACTACGAGCAGTACTTC	CSARAPGGPDRDYEQYF
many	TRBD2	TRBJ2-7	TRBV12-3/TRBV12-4	TGTGCCAGCAGGTCTAGCGGGGGGTGGTACGAGCAGTACTTC	CASRSSGGWYEQYF
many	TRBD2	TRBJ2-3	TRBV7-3	TGTGCCAGCAGCTTAATGGGACTAGGAGATACGCAGTATTTT	CASSLMGLGDTQYF
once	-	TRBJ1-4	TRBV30	TGTGCCTGGAGTATAAGTAGTGAAAAACTGTTTTTT	CAWSISSEKLFF
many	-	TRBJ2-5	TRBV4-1	TGCGCCAGCAGCCAAGATAGTGAGGGACTGGAGGAGACCCAGTACTTC	CASSQDSEGLEETQYF